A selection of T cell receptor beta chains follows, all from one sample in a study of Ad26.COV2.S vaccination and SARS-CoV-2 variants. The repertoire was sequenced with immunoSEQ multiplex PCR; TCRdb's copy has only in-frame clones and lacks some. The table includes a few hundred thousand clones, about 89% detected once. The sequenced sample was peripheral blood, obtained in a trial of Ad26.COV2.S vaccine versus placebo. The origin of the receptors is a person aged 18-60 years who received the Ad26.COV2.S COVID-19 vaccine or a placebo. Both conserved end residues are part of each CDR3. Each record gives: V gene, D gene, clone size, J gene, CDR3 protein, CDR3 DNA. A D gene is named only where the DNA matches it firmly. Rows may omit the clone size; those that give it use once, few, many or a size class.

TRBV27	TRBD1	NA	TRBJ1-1	CASSFRTGLVDTEAFF	TGTGCCAGCAGTTTCAGGACAGGGCTAGTAGACACTGAAGCTTTCTTT
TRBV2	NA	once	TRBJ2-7	CASSNSAAVPYEQYF	TGTGCCAGCAGTAATAGCGCCGCGGTTCCCTACGAGCAGTACTTC
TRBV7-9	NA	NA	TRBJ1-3	CASSSAAPSGNTIYF	TGTGCCAGCAGCTCCGCCGCTCCGTCTGGAAACACCATATATTTT
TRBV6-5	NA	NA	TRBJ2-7	CASSYSRDTDEQYF	TGTGCCAGCAGTTACTCAAGGGACACGGACGAGCAGTACTTC
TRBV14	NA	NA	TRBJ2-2	CASSQSVGPTGELFF	TGTGCCAGCAGCCAATCCGTGGGGCCCACCGGGGAGCTGTTTTTT
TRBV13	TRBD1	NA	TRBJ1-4	CASSFGTANEKLFF	TGTGCCAGCAGCTTCGGGACAGCTAATGAAAAACTGTTTTTT
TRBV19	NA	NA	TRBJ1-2	CASSIARIGYTF	TGTGCCAGTAGTATAGCCCGAATTGGCTACACCTTC
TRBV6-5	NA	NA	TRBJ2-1	CASTFGGISYNEQFF	TGTGCCAGCACATTCGGGGGAATTTCCTACAATGAGCAGTTCTTC
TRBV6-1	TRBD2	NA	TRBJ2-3	CASSEAWTRADTQYF	TGTGCCAGCAGTGAAGCATGGACTAGGGCAGATACGCAGTATTTT
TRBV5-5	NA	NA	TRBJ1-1	CASSLGLTEAFF	TGTGCCAGCAGCTTGGGACTCACTGAAGCTTTCTTT
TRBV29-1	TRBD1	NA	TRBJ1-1	CSVGQGAKNTEAFF	TGCAGCGTGGGACAGGGGGCGAAGAACACTGAAGCTTTCTTT
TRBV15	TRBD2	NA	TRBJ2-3	CATSSILGGSVPDTQYF	TGTGCCACCAGCAGCATCCTAGGCGGGAGCGTCCCAGATACGCAGTATTTT
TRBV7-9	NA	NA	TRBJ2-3	CASRLDSTDTQYF	TGTGCCAGCAGATTAGACAGCACAGATACGCAGTATTTT
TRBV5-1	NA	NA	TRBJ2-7	CASSLGGVSEEQYF	TGCGCCAGCAGCTTGGGAGGGGTTTCTGAAGAGCAGTACTTC
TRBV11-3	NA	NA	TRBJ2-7	CASSLGVYEQYF	TGTGCCAGCAGCTTAGGGGTTTACGAGCAGTACTTC
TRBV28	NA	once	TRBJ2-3	CAARDPGTDTQYF	TGTGCCGCCAGGGATCCTGGCACAGATACGCAGTATTTT
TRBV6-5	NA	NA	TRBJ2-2	CASSYRIRGNTGELFF	TGTGCCAGCAGTTACCGGATCAGGGGGAACACCGGGGAGCTGTTTTTT
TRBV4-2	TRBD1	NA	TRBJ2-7	CASSQAAAGGSQTPYEQYF	TGTGCCAGCAGCCAAGCGGCGGCAGGGGGCTCCCAGACACCCTACGAGCAGTACTTC
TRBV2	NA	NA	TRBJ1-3	CASSALDRGSGNTIYF	TGTGCCAGCAGTGCGCTGGACAGAGGCTCTGGAAACACCATATATTTT
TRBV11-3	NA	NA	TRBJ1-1	CASSSQTNTEAFF	TGTGCCAGCAGCTCTCAGACGAACACTGAAGCTTTCTTT
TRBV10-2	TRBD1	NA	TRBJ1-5	CASRNTGGSASNQPQHF	TGCGCCAGCAGGAACACAGGGGGTAGTGCGAGCAATCAGCCCCAGCATTTT
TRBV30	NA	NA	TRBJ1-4	CAWRGAPEEKLFF	TGTGCCTGGAGGGGGGCCCCTGAGGAAAAACTGTTTTTT
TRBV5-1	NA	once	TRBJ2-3	CASSLTADTDTQYF	TGCGCCAGCAGCTTGACAGCGGACACAGATACGCAGTATTTT
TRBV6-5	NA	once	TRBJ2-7	CASTQNNYGLNQYF	TGTGCCAGCACCCAAAACAACTACGGGTTAAACCAGTACTTC
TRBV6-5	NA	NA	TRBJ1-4	CASSYLPREKLFF	TGTGCCAGCAGTTATCTCCCACGAGAAAAACTGTTTTTT
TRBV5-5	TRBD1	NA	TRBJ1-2	CASSLWDSSYGYTF	TGTGCCAGCAGCTTATGGGACAGCAGCTATGGCTACACCTTC
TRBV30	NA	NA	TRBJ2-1	CAWTRLLGTRNEQFF	TGTGCCTGGACCCGATTATTAGGGACTCGCAATGAGCAGTTCTTC
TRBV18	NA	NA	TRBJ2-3	CASSPPIADTQYF	TGTGCCAGCTCACCACCAATAGCAGATACGCAGTATTTT
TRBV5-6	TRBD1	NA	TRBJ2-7	CASSGLQGIDEQYF	TGTGCCAGCAGCGGATTACAGGGGATCGACGAGCAGTACTTC
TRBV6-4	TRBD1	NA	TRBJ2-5	CASSDYGTTGQGARETQYF	TGTGCCAGCAGTGATTACGGTACAACGGGACAGGGGGCCAGGGAGACCCAGTACTTC
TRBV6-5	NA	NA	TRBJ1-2	CASRSFRGWDGYTF	TGTGCCAGCCGAAGTTTCAGGGGATGGGATGGCTACACCTTC
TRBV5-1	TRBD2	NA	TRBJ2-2	CASSLSSGRPGELFF	TGCGCCAGCAGCTTAAGCAGCGGGAGGCCCGGGGAGCTGTTTTTT
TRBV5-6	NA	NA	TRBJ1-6	CASSLAVASDNSPLHF	TGTGCCAGCAGCTTGGCCGTCGCATCAGATAATTCACCCCTCCACTTT
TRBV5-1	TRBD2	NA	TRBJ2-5	CASSLLGLAGGETQYF	TGCGCCAGCAGCTTATTGGGACTAGCGGGAGGAGAGACCCAGTACTTC
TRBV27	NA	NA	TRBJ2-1	CASSLIASVMGEQFF	TGTGCCAGCAGTTTAATCGCTAGCGTGATGGGAGAGCAGTTCTTC
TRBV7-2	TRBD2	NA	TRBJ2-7	CASSSGGTSGSYEQYF	TGTGCCAGCAGCTCTGGGGGGACTAGCGGCTCCTACGAGCAGTACTTC
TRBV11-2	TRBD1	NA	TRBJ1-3	CASSPWTGAGNTIYF	TGTGCCAGCAGCCCATGGACAGGGGCTGGAAACACCATATATTTT
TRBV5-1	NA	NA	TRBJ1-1	CASSLRPGWGTEAFF	TGCGCCAGCAGCTTAAGGCCGGGCTGGGGGACTGAAGCTTTCTTT
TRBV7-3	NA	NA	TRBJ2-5	CASSPRATGGETQYF	TGTGCCAGCAGCCCAAGGGCGACAGGTGGGGAGACCCAGTACTTC
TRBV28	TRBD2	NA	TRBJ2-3	CASSQAGGIFDTQYF	TGTGCCAGCAGTCAAGCGGGAGGGATCTTTGATACGCAGTATTTT
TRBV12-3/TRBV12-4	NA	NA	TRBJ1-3	CASRRTDGNTIYF	TGTGCCAGCAGAAGGACAGACGGAAACACCATATATTTT